This entry concerns a single T cell receptor beta chain. The authors ran a second PCR of about 6 to 12 cycles using a sample-barcoded 5' primer and a J-beta primer mix. TCRdb re-called the 5' RACE reads with MiXCR, one entry per CDR3 protein. The repertoire holds hundreds of thousands of distinct CDR3 sequences, with approximately 49% as singletons. V shed 0 bases and J shed 0 bases, with 12 bases lying between them. Germline CDR1 and CDR2: DFQATT and SNEGSKA (reference sequence). CDR3 length: 15 amino acids. This sample is drawn from a study of blood T cells in healthy people across ages. The sequenced material came from blood. The chain carries TRBV20-1 and TRBJ2-7; D unclear. This receptor was obtained from a woman aged 60-70 years in good health. CDR3 sequence: CSARDLRQSSYEQYF. In DNA form, the CDR3 reads TGCAGTGCTAGAGATCTGAGGCAGAGCTCCTACGAGCAGTACTTC.